The entry that follows covers one TCR beta chain sequence. Ten or more counts support this clonotype. Its antigen is not yet known. The record has no base qualities; no much larger clone is one base away. Graves' hyperthyroidism was defined as stable when no progression to ophthalmopathy occurred over 18 months of follow-up. Hyperthyroidism patients were newly diagnosed, with disease duration under 2 months, and aged 18 to 65 years. Patients with uncontrolled infections, other autoimmune diseases, pregnancy or lactation were excluded. Diagnoses were based on clinical symptoms, serum thyroxine and TRAb, thyroid ultrasound and orbital computed tomography. PBMCs were isolated from 10 ml of fresh peripheral blood by Ficoll-Paque density gradient centrifugation. Total RNA was extracted using Trizol reagent, and RNA quality was assessed on an Agilent 2100 Bioanalyzer. The germline V gene encodes CDR1 SNHLY and CDR2 FYNNEI. The CDR3 contains 13 residues, cysteine and phenylalanine counted. Just the 39-base CDR3 DNA is kept, in frame starting at base 1. V is clipped by 4 bases and J by 5 bases, and the sequence between their germline boundaries is 8 bases long.

The TCR beta CDR3 regions were amplified from RNA transcripts. A first-round RT-PCR of the TCR CDR3 used the HTBI primer set with the Qiagen OneStep RT-PCR kit. Libraries were constructed in a second round of multiplex PCR, after which size selection and purification were carried out. Sequencing of the libraries was done on an Illumina HiSeq2000 using paired-end 100 bp reads. In the original analysis: SOAPnuke was used to process the raw data, removing reads that contained adapters or uncalled bases, had a mean Phred below 15, or lacked an exact match to the constant primer or identifier. High-quality paired reads were merged using COPE v1.2.5, and each unique nucleotide sequence was defined as a clonotype. MiTCR v1.1 was used to align the clonotypes against IMGT TRBV, TRBD and TRBJ reference segments. The analysis was restricted to V-J combinations with a frequency above 0.0001, which together covered 99.2% of the repertoires. The TCS score was defined as the ratio of F50 (clonal expansion) to E x V (chaos), calculated using BLOSUM62-based TCRdist between CDR3 peptides within each V-J. Welch's t-statistics and random forest reduced around 510 V-J features to 10 to 15, which were used in a naive Bayes classifier (R e1071). TCRdb took the public reads, trimmed them with fastp at Q25, ran MiXCR for clone calling and kept in-frame beta chains. Rows are combined by CDR3 protein, so each entry shows the most common genes and DNA. The V and J calls here are based on TCRdb, not the publication. The sample table holds some 300,000 distinct CDR3 sequences, of which 16% were seen once. Around 34% of the sample belongs to the ten largest clones.

This sample was included in a study of T cells in Graves' hyperthyroidism and ophthalmopathy (dated by TCRdb to 2018 to 2020). Regarding the complete study: Peripheral blood samples were taken at initial diagnosis, before any treatment was given. To identify distinguishing TCR V-J signatures, a discovery cohort of around 100 patients was used, comprising 43 with Graves' ophthalmopathy and approximately 57 with stable Graves' hyperthyroidism. Whether ophthalmopathy could be predicted prospectively was tested in an independent validation cohort made up of under 20 hyperthyroidism patients plus 17 patients who later progressed to ophthalmopathy. For training and testing, the 100 or so patients in the discovery cohort were randomly divided in a 7:3 ratio. The study also compared thyroid tissue and blood T-cell repertoires from roughly 6 Graves' hyperthyroidism patients. Following sampling, methimazole starting at 30 mg daily was given to hyperthyroidism patients, and high-dose intravenous methylprednisolone was given to ophthalmopathy patients. TCR Vbeta CDR3 sequencing of 140 or so peripheral blood samples (under 45 ophthalmopathy, approximately 80 hyperthyroidism and about 17 progressor patients) is reported in the paper. Here is what the overall study found, with its caveats: In validation, the model predicted progression to ophthalmopathy a median of roughly 6.5 months before onset, with about 67% sensitivity and 72.22% specificity. Ophthalmopathy was separated from stable hyperthyroidism by a 13 V-J signature model, with around 90% sensitivity and 81% to 83% specificity obtained in cross-validation and 80%/75% obtained in testing. No statistical method was used to fix the sample size in advance, and group allocation was not hidden from the investigators. Most expanded thyroid clonotypes (frequency above 0.001) were also detected in blood, a finding suggesting that blood repertoires may reflect thyroid immune responses.

The rearrangement joined TRBV2 to TRBJ2-2; the D segment cannot be called with confidence. The sequencing input was blood. The receptor was isolated from a man aged 25-45 years with Graves' hyperthyroidism. This receptor has the CDR3 CASSGVITGELFF. In nucleotide form, the sequence is TGTGCCAGCAGTGGGGTTATAACCGGGGAGCTGTTTTTT.